The subject of this entry is one T cell receptor beta chain. What it binds is unknown. The sample comes from a study of cytomegalovirus exposure and HLA in healthy donors. General observations from the study: Researchers reported in a later analysis that a missense DCLRE1C variant was tied to TCR beta V- and J-gene trimming. 87-base-pair reads could not separate some V segments, including TRBV6-2 and TRBV6-3. Generally TCR sequences proved uncommon, though certain public TCRs appeared in numerous donors. As a later analysis revealed, the rate of TCR association differed by HLA locus, with DRB1 most and HLA-C fewest.

Primers for the PCR totalled 60 Vbeta and 13 Jbeta. Generated by immunoSEQ multiplex PCR, the TCRdb table keeps only in-frame clones and is missing some. This table lists 150,000 to 250,000 clones. V was clipped by 1 base and J by 6 bases, with 18 bases between them. Germline V CDR1 and CDR2: KGHSH, LQKENI. The CDR3 totals 16 residues. The sequenced sample consisted of PBMCs. The rearrangement links TRBV18 to TRBJ1-2; D is possibly TRBD1 (5 bases). The receptor was derived from a boy younger than 18 in good health and CMV-seronegative. The CDR3 loop is CASSPLGSDGGDGYTF. In nucleotides, the CDR3 is TGTGCCAGCTCACCACTCGGGTCCGATGGGGGGGATGGCTACACCTTC. The full variable domain, in which reference TRBV18 and TRBJ1-2 provide the parts outside the CDR3, is NAGVMQNPRHLVRRRGQEARLRCSPMKGHSHVYWYRQLPEEGLKFMVYLQKENIIDESGMPKERFSAEFPKEGPSILRIQQVVRGDSAAYFCASSPLGSDGGDGYTFGSGTRLTVV.